This T cell receptor beta chain was observed in a study of T cells after yellow fever vaccination (dated by TCRdb to about 2019). Study-level background: The SMART-Seq v4 Ultra Low Input RNA kit was used to prepare libraries from fractions with low cell numbers. To track T-cell clones before and after primary and booster YFV17D yellow fever vaccination, bulk TCR alpha and beta repertoires were sequenced longitudinally. Two healthy male donors, one aged 18 to 30 and one aged 30 to 40 years, were included in the cohort. Blood was drawn at multiple timepoints before and after primary and secondary immunization, with bulk PBMC replicates and cell subsets isolated. Results and caveats for the whole study, not just this receptor: After the booster, most clones that had expanded after primary vaccination were detected again (around 96% of CD4 and under 90% of CD8), suggesting broad maintenance of memory. Compared with the primary T-cell response, the secondary T-cell response was weaker but faster, peaking on day 5 rather than day 15. A small share of clonotypes occurred in both CD4 and CD8 compartments, likely arising from convergent recombination. Because the study included only two donors, the extent to which the findings can be generalized is limited. Computational filtering was needed because FACS-sorted repertoires could contain abundant contaminating clonotypes from the bulk population.

The CDR3 holds 18 amino acids from the cysteine to the phenylalanine. Only the CDR3 DNA is retained, 54 bases long and in frame from the first base. For CDR1 and CDR2, the germline V gene lists LGHNA and YNFKEQ. V has 3 bases trimmed and J has 3 bases trimmed; junction bases matching no gene number 4. A word on this clonotype: This receptor's antigen is unknown. No quality values exist for individual bases; no much larger clone is one base distant.

TCR cDNA was made using 5'RACE template switching, a step that added a universal primer site and unique molecular identifiers. Priming of cDNA synthesis was performed from both the TCR alpha and TCR beta constant segments. Library amplification involved two PCR steps, and the second step added sample barcodes and sequencing adapters. Sequencing of libraries was performed on Illumina HiSeq 2500 (2x100 bp) or NovaSeq (2x150 bp). The authors processed their data as follows. Demultiplexing of reads and collapsing into UMI consensus sequences were performed with MIGEC, and V(D)J alignment was carried out with MiXCR. Clonotypes responding to the vaccine were identified with edgeR on replicate PBMC samples, with the criteria of FDR below 0.01 and a log2 fold change above 5 up to day 15. Each bulk clonotype was labeled CD4 or CD8 based on which sequenced repertoire, CD4 or CD8, contained the clonotype at higher abundance. Using fastp trimming at Q25 and MiXCR clonotype assembly, TCRdb reanalyzed the public sequencing data and kept in-frame beta chains. Every CDR3 protein is listed once, alongside the most common genes and DNA of its rows. These V and J calls originate from TCRdb's pipeline instead of the authors' own analysis. Counted in this sample were more than 350,000 distinct CDR3 sequences; under 14% of them appeared once. The ten biggest clones cover about 17% of the sample.

The treatment or condition label corresponds to: live attenuated yellow fever vaccine strain. At each blood-draw timepoint, two biological replicates of bulk PBMCs were obtained. PBMCs were isolated from peripheral blood using a standard Ficoll-Paque protocol. TriZol was used to extract RNA from bulk PBMCs, CD4 and CD8 fractions, and dextramer-positive and dextramer-negative fractions. The chain employs TRBV4-2 and TRBJ2-2; 16 of the junction bases match TRBD2. The source of this sequence is a young man who received the YFV17D yellow fever vaccine. Here the sequenced sample was PBMCs, taken on the day of the first yellow fever vaccination. The base sequence is TGTGCCAGCAGCCAGGGACTAGCGGGGGGGACGGACACCGGGGAGCTGTTTTTT. Its amino acids are CASSQGLAGGTDTGELFF.